This T cell receptor (beta chain) was recovered during a study of T-cell reconstitution after alpha-beta-depleted transplantation in children (dated by TCRdb to about 2016). For the study in its entirety: Using TCR repertoire profiling, the study quantitatively followed how T-cell immune reconstitution unfolded in children after TCRalphabeta/CD19-depleted allogeneic hematopoietic cell transplantation.

Interpreted using the paper, the treatment or condition label stands for: allogeneic hematopoietic cell transplantation with graft depleted of TCRalphabeta T cells and CD19 B cells. Transplant recipients were children who received TCRalphabeta/CD19-depleted allogeneic hematopoietic cell grafts. This clonotype came up many times. The antigen this receptor binds is unknown. No much larger clone is present one base from it, and per-base qualities are unavailable. Study-level results and caveats: The apparently early recovery of alphabetaT-cell counts about two months after transplant reportedly depended on only several hundred rapidly expanded clones that came from non-depleted graft cells. Over subsequent months, a decline in hyperexpanded clone frequencies was noted, and after one year, T-cell counts and TCRbeta diversity were mostly ascribed to newly produced T cells. In some patients, high TCRbeta diversity at day 60 was attributed to recipient T cells and intrathymic progenitors that had survived conditioning.

Library method: PCR. The sample was run on an Illumina HiSeq 2500. TCR libraries were prepared with molecular barcoding, using unique molecular identifiers to normalize TCRbeta repertoire quantification. TCRdb reprocessed the public reads (quality trimming at Q25 with fastp, clone calling with MiXCR) and kept in-frame beta chains. Entries are consolidated by CDR3 protein sequence, retaining the most common genes and DNA. The sample data list 200,000 to 250,000 distinct CDR3 sequences, and around 8% of these were observed just once. Of the sample, 5% to 7% falls within the top ten clones. V drops 4 bases and J drops 0 bases, leaving 6 bases in between. CDR1 and CDR2, per the germline V gene (reference sequence), are DFQATT and SNEGSKA. The CDR3 runs 12 amino acids, cysteine and phenylalanine included. Only CDR3 DNA remains: 36 bases, in frame from the first base.

This chain joins TRBV20-1 to TRBJ1-1, with no D gene named confidently. The sequence derives from a male patient aged 10 to 17 who had a stem cell transplant for acute lymphoblastic leukemia, so the T cells may come from the graft donor. The source was PBMCs, mostly from graft donor cells, collected 180 days after TCRalphabeta/CD19-depleted stem cell transplant. The sequenced DNA is TGCAGTGCTACATATGTGAACACTGAAGCTTTCTTT. It specifies CSATYVNTEAFF.